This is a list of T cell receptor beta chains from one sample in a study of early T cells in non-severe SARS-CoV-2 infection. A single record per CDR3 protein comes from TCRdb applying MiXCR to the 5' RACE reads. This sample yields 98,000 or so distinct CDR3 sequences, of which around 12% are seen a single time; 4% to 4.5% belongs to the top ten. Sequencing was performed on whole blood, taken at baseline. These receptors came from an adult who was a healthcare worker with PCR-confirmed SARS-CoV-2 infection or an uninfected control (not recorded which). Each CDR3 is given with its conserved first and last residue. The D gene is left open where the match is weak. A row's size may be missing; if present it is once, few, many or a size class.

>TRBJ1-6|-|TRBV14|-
CASSQDKVLGYNSPLHF
TGTGCCAGCAGCCAAGACAAAGTGCTCGGGTATAATTCACCCCTCCACTTT
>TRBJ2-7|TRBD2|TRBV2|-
CASGLAGGYEQYF
TGTGCCAGTGGACTAGCGGGAGGATACGAGCAGTACTTC
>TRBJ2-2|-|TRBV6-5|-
CASSPRLAGWGTGELFF
TGTGCCAGCAGCCCCCGACTGGCCGGTTGGGGCACCGGGGAGCTGTTTTTT
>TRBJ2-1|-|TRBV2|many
CASSEAWTGRVSEQFF
TGTGCCAGCAGTGAAGCGTGGACAGGGAGGGTCAGTGAGCAGTTCTTC
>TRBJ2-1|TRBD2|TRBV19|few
CASRSTSGGTLGKFF
TGTGCCAGTAGGTCTACTAGCGGGGGGACCCTCGGGAAGTTCTTC
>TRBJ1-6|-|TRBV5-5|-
CTSALGGNSPLHF
TGTACCAGCGCCCTTGGGGGTAACTCACCCCTCCACTTT
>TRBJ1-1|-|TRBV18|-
CASSQQGTEAFF
TGTGCCAGCTCACAACAGGGCACTGAAGCTTTCTTT
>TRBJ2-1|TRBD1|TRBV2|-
CAIVTGGRQFF
TGTGCCATCGTGACAGGGGGCAGGCAGTTCTTC
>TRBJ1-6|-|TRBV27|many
CASSLNPSRSPLHF
TGTGCCAGCAGTTTAAACCCTTCTCGCTCACCCCTCCACTTT
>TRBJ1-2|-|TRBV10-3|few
CAIRETGTSDGYTF
TGTGCCATCAGGGAGACCGGGACATCGGATGGCTACACCTTC
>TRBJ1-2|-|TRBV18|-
CTSSPPLIYGYTF
TGTACCAGCTCACCACCTTTGATTTATGGCTACACCTTC